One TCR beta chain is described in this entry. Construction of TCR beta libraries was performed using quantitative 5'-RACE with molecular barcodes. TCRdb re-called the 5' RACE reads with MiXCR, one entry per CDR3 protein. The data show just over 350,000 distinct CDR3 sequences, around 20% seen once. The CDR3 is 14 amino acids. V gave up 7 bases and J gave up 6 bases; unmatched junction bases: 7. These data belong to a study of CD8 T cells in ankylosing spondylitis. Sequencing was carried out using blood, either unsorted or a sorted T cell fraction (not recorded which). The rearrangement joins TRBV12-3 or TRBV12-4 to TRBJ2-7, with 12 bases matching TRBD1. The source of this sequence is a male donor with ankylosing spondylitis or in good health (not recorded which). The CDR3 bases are TGTGCCAGCACCGCCGGGACAGGGGGCAGCGAGCAGTACTTC. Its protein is CASTAGTGGSEQYF.